A single TCR beta chain is shown here with its context. Authors' methods: Amplified reference gene primers provided the basis for estimating nucleated cell counts. This table comes from immunoSEQ multiplex PCR, and its TCRdb copy is limited to in-frame clones, with some not included. V and J calls plus clone size are reproduced from that table; the DNA served to infer D and trimming. The data show tens of thousands of clones, around 85% seen once. The V gene lost 4 bases and the J gene lost 5 bases, with 11 bases spanning the gap. CDR1 LNHNV and CDR2 YYDKDF come from the germline V gene (reference sequence). The CDR3 is made up of 13 amino acids. This sample is drawn from a study of blood T cell repertoires in COVID-19.

This TCR was recovered from a human donor in a cohort sampled during active COVID-19. The material sequenced was peripheral blood. The chain couples TRBV15 to TRBJ2-5; D not certain. For the CDR3, the DNA is TGTGCCACCAGCACTCGGCACGGGGAGACCCAGTACTTC. Translation: CATSTRHGETQYF. The variable domain in full, completed from reference TRBV15 and TRBJ2-5, reads DAMVIQNPRYQVTQFGKPVTLSCSQTLNHNVMYWYQQKSSQAPKLLFHYYDKDFNNEADTPDNFQSRRPNTSFCFLDIRSPGLGDTAMYLCATSTRHGETQYFGPGTRLLVL.